This TCR beta chain was found in a study of blood T cell repertoires in COVID-19. On the study more broadly: Samples came from the United States, Italy and Spain, spanning acute and convalescent COVID-19. Nucleic acid was either cDNA or gDNA, and it came from T cells, B-cell-depleted T cells, or PBMCs.

Authors' processing steps: Cell counts per sample came from amplifying reference gene primers. The table came from immunoSEQ multiplex PCR; TCRdb's copy has only in-frame clones and leaves some out. That table is the source of V, J and clone size, and D and trimming were worked out from the DNA. The sample includes fewer than 300,000 clones, 85% to 90% seen only once; the top ten take approximately 1.4%. V was pared by 6 bases and J by 5 bases, with 3 bases of the junction left unmatched. This CDR3 spans 12 amino acids. CDR1 is SQVTM, CDR2 ANQGSEA, per germline. The TCR originated in a woman aged 40 to 49 who had recovered from COVID-19. What was sequenced was peripheral blood. The rearrangement uses TRBV29-1 and TRBJ2-2; 7 bases map to TRBD1. The CDR3 is CSVNRGTGELFF. CDR3 bases: TGCAGCGTGAACAGGGGAACCGGGGAGCTGTTTTTT.